This TCR beta chain was captured in a study of T-cell reconstitution after alpha-beta-depleted transplantation in children. Study results and limitations: A year post-transplant, T-cell counts and diversity derived mostly from newly produced T cells. Surviving recipient T cells and intrathymic progenitors accounted for some patients' high TCRbeta diversity at day 60. Several hundred expanded graft clones reportedly were the source of alpha-beta T cells about two months after transplant.

This CDR3 is built from 12 residues. Trimming removed 3 bases at V and 9 bases at J, with 8 bases between. Germline lookup yields CDR1 MDHEN and CDR2 SYDVKM. The TCRbeta library incorporated unique molecular identifiers. Via MiXCR, TCRdb re-called the PCR reads, giving one row per CDR3 protein. This sample has 500,000 or so distinct CDR3 sequences; about an eighth occur once, and the top ten carry about 15%. Notes on this clonotype: The antigen remains unidentified.

The rearrangement links TRBV28 to TRBJ2-2; D remains ambiguous. This clonotype originated in a female patient aged 2 to 10 who had a stem cell transplant for aplastic anemia, so the T cells may come from the graft donor. Sequences were derived from PBMCs, mostly from graft donor cells, sampled 180 days after TCRalphabeta/CD19-depleted stem cell transplant. CDR3 nucleotides: TGTGCCAGCAGTTTTCGTCGTTGGGAGCTGTTTTTT. It translates to CASSFRRWELFF.